The T cell receptor beta chain under discussion was sequenced for a study of blood T cells in healthy people across ages. This CDR3 comprises 15 residues. Per germline, CDR1 SGDLS and CDR2 YYNGEE. V was clipped by 0 bases and J by 11 bases, with 20 bases between them. Alongside a J-beta primer mix, a sample-barcoded 5' primer served in a second PCR lasting about 7 to 12 cycles. In TCRdb, the 5' RACE reads were re-called with MiXCR into one record per CDR3 protein. The top ten hold more than 20% of the sample, which has about 730,000 distinct CDR3 sequences, approximately 43% seen once. Material for sequencing was blood. This sequence was found in a woman aged 55 to 70 in good health. The V gene is TRBV9, the J gene TRBJ2-5, with a possible D match to TRBD1 (5 bases). CDR3 nucleotide sequence: TGTGCCAGCAGCGTAGAAGGTCAGGGCACTAAAGAGCAGTACTTC. Its protein product is CASSVEGQGTKEQYF. Based on the CDR3 plus reference TRBV9 and TRBJ2-5, the full variable domain is DSGVTQTPKHLITATGQRVTLRCSPRSGDLSVYWYQQSLDQGLQFLIQYYNGEERAKGNILERFSAQQFPDLHSELNLSSLELGDSALYFCASSVEGQGTKEQYFGPGTRLLVL.